This T cell receptor (beta chain) was found in a study of T-cell reconstitution after alpha-beta-depleted transplantation in children. Unique molecular identifiers were incorporated during preparation of the TCRbeta library. Via MiXCR, TCRdb re-called the PCR reads, giving one row per CDR3 protein. The repertoire consists of over 70,000 distinct CDR3 sequences, with about 12% occurring once and the leading ten covering approximately 13%. The sample here was PBMCs from the stem cell graft donor, taken from the stem cell graft. This clonotype was sampled from a human donor who donated a stem cell graft to a child with inherited bone marrow failure.

The CDR3 coding sequence is TGTGCCAGCAGCGATACCAGATGGGGCAATCAGCCCCAGCATTTT. Amino acid sequence: CASSDTRWGNQPQHF. The gene calls are TRBV5-6 and TRBJ1-5; D not resolved. This CDR3 contains 15 residues. Per germline, CDR1 SGHDT and CDR2 YYEEEE. V shed 4 bases and J shed 2 bases, with 13 bases lying between them.